The clone carrying this TCR beta chain came up once. Its antigen is not identified. One junction end does not reproduce the germline sequence, and a read error may be involved. The germline CDR1 and CDR2 sequences are ENHRY and SYGVKD. This CDR3 contains 14 residues. The record originates from a study of T cell repertoires in cytomegalovirus infection. Turning to the study itself: Through public TCR beta signatures, both CMV infection and matching HLA type were indicated.

TCRdb fed the reads into MiXCR, producing one record per CDR3 protein. Here the sample spans 250,000 to 300,000 distinct CDR3 sequences, approximately 15% being singletons. Study results and limitations: Dominating the ex vivo response were HLA-C-restricted CMV-specific TCR beta clonotypes. Using cumulative public TCR beta family frequency, the authors identified those who carried CMV together with the relevant HLA.

This clonotype was obtained from a human donor in good health (CMV status not recorded). Some clones in this sample may be carry-over from other donors' samples. This chain connects TRBV10-3 to TRBJ2-3; 9 nucleotides match TRBD1. The sample taken for sequencing was PBMCs. The chain's CDR3 is CAIAGTGKTDTQCF. CDR3 coding DNA: TGTGCCATAGCCGGGACAGGGAAAACAGATACGCAGTGTTTT.